These 24 T cell receptor beta chains came from one sample sequenced in a study of blood T cells in healthy people across ages. For the second PCR, which ran for roughly 7 to 11 cycles, a sample-barcoded 5' primer and a J-beta primer mix were used. From the 5' RACE reads, TCRdb called clonotypes with MiXCR, one entry per CDR3 protein. The sample holds about 1,800,000 distinct CDR3 sequences, 28% seen once. Sequencing was performed on blood. The receptors come from a young woman in good health.

This clonotype was found a few times. The CDR3 DNA reads TGTGCCAGTAGTATGCCGGCAGGGTCAGGGCGCACTGAAGCTTTCTTT. It translates to CASSMPAGSGRTEAFF. This chain links TRBV19 with TRBJ1-1; the D gene is possibly TRBD1 (5 bases). Germline CDR1 LNHDA, CDR2 SQIVND (reference sequence). CDR3 size: 16 residues. The V end was cut by 3 bases, the J end by 4 bases, with 18 bases between.

On this clonotype: This may come from a read error, since a much larger clone is one base off. CDR3 loop: CASNDASSGNEQFF. CDR3 DNA: TGTGCCAGCAACGACGCTAGCTCGGGCAATGAGCAGTTCTTC. The chain couples TRBV5-5 to TRBJ2-1; D might be TRBD2 (5 bases). CDR1 and CDR2 from the germline V gene are SGHKS and YYEKEE (reference sequence). This CDR3 comprises 14 residues. V shed 6 bases and J shed 6 bases, with 16 bases lying between them.

Here the CDR3 DNA reads TGTGCCAGCAGCCCCGGGACAGGGAGGTACTTC. This sequence encodes CASSPGTGRYF. This chain joins TRBV9 and TRBJ2-5, with 9 positions matching TRBD1. After removal of 4 bases from V and 13 bases from J, the junction contained 5 bases not matched to a gene. CDR1 is SGDLS and CDR2 is YYNGEE in the germline V gene. The CDR3 length is 11 residues.

The V and J genes are TRBV30 and TRBJ2-3; D remains ambiguous. V was trimmed by 2 bases and J by 6 bases, leaving 15 bases between them. Germline V gene lookup returns CDR1 GTSNPN and CDR2 SVGIG (reference sequence). This CDR3 spans 14 amino acids. CDR3 sequence reads: CAWSTTSAYDTQYF. The CDR3 DNA sequence: TGTGCCTGGAGTACTACCAGCGCGTATGATACGCAGTATTTT.

The V and J genes are TRBV28 and TRBJ2-7; 9 positions match TRBD2. Germline CDR1 is MDHEN and CDR2 is SYDVKM. This CDR3 is built from 16 residues. V dropped 5 bases and J dropped 3; count of bases not matched to a gene: 11. CDR3 sequence: CASSRGGSGRNYEQYF. CDR3 in DNA: TGTGCCAGCAGTCGGGGTGGTAGCGGGAGAAACTACGAGCAGTACTTC.

This clonotype was detected ten times or more. The J gene is TRBJ2-5, the V gene TRBV7-2, with TRBD2 identical over 14 bases. This CDR3 has 17 amino acids. Germline CDR1 SGHTA, CDR2 FQGNSA. V was clipped by 5 bases and J by 5 bases; unmatched bases: 10. CDR3 DNA sequence: TGTGCCAGCAGCCAGGGGGTGGGGACTAGCGGGAGCGAGACCCAGTACTTC. Protein: CASSQGVGTSGSETQYF.

The gene calls are TRBV12-3 or TRBV12-4 and TRBJ1-2; D unclear. This CDR3 region has 14 residues. Trimming removed 1 base at V and 3 bases at J, with 9 bases between. CDR3 sequence: CASSLGSRYYGYTF. Here the CDR3 DNA reads TGTGCCAGCAGTTTAGGGTCGCGGTACTATGGCTACACCTTC.

The chain links TRBV5-1 to TRBJ1-5; D is possibly TRBD1 (5 bases). The CDR3 covers 15 residues. V was clipped by 0 bases and J by 5 bases, with 12 bases between them. Germline lookup yields CDR1 SGHRS and CDR2 YFSETQ. This chain's CDR3 is CASSLDGAPDQPQHF. The DNA for the CDR3 is TGCGCCAGCAGCTTGGACGGGGCCCCAGATCAGCCCCAGCATTTT.

The V call is TRBV28, the J call TRBJ1-4, with D perhaps matching TRBD1 (5 bases). Germline values: CDR1 MDHEN, CDR2 SYDVKM. The CDR3 length is 13 residues. Trimming stripped 5 bases from V and 11 bases from J, with 15 bases between. The CDR3 loop reads CASSLQGCGKLFF. The CDR3 coding sequence is TGTGCCAGCAGTCTCCAGGGTTGCGGGAAACTGTTTTTT.

V usage is TRBV2 and J usage is TRBJ2-2; weak D call: TRBD2 (7 bases). Trimming removed 3 bases at V and 6 bases at J, with 11 bases between. The CDR3 consists of 14 residues. CDR1 and CDR2 from the germline V gene are SNHLY and FYNNEI. The CDR3 region is CASSDGGAPGELFF. Written as DNA, the CDR3 is TGTGCCAGCAGTGATGGGGGGGCGCCCGGGGAGCTGTTTTTT.

This clonotype has more than one count but fewer than ten. The chain links TRBV20-1 to TRBJ1-4, with 11 bases that match TRBD1. J lost 9 bases, V lost 3 bases, and 3 bases had no gene match. CDR1 is DFQATT, CDR2 SNEGSKA, per germline (reference sequence). The length of the CDR3 is 13 residues. The CDR3 DNA sequence: TGCAGTGCTAGGGACAGGGGGCTGCAAAAACTGTTTTTT. It codes for CSARDRGLQKLFF.

This clonotype has a count of ten or more. The rearrangement uses TRBV6-5 and TRBJ2-7, with TRBD2 matching over 14 bases. The V gene end was trimmed by 6 bases and the J gene end by 4 bases; junction bases not matched to a gene: 5. Germline lookup yields CDR1 MNHEY and CDR2 SVGAGI. CDR3 length equals 15 residues. The CDR3 bases are TGTGCCAGCAGGTCCGGGACTAGCGGGGGTTACGAGCAGTACTTC. Its translation is CASRSGTSGGYEQYF.

This clonotype was detected only a few times. This chain links TRBV3-1 with TRBJ2-4; D is ambiguous. The CDR3 is 15 residues long. Germline V CDR1 and CDR2: LGHDT, YNNKEL (reference sequence). V was trimmed by 0 bases and J by 0 bases, leaving 6 bases between them. The CDR3 region has the DNA TGTGCCAGCAGCCAAGATTCCCTAGCCAAAAACATTCAGTACTTC. Its translation: CASSQDSLAKNIQYF.

This clonotype was counted many times. The rearrangement joins TRBV7-2 to TRBJ2-3; TRBD2 might be the D (5 bases). The V and J ends lost 1 base and 2 bases respectively, with 13 bases between them. The CDR3 sequence is 16 residues long. Germline V CDR1 and CDR2: SGHTA, FQGNSA. CDR3 DNA: TGTGCCAGCAGCTTAGTGGACTTCGCCTACACAGATACGCAGTATTTT. The encoded protein is CASSLVDFAYTDTQYF.

This clonotype appeared a few times. The chain recombines TRBV7-9 with TRBJ1-5, with D perhaps matching TRBD1 (6 bases). The germline V gene encodes CDR1 SEHNR and CDR2 FQNEAQ (reference sequence). Trimming took 5 bases from V and 5 from J, leaving 13 bases between them. CDR3 size: 14 residues. In nucleotides, the CDR3 is TGTGCCAGCAGCATAACAGGGTCCGATCAGCCCCAGCATTTT. It translates to CASSITGSDQPQHF. Looking up the rest from reference TRBV7-9 and TRBJ1-5 gives the full variable domain: DTGVSQNPRHKITKRGQNVTFRCDPISEHNRLYWYRQTLGQGPEFLTYFQNEAQLEKSRLLSDRFSAERPKGSFSTLEIQRTEQGDSAMYLCASSITGSDQPQHFGDGTRLSIL.

The chain joins TRBV2 to TRBJ1-5, with TRBD1 identical over 8 bases. CDR3 size: 14 residues. V shed 5 bases and J 4 bases; nucleotides not matched to a gene: 4. Germline-derived CDR1 and CDR2 are SNHLY and FYNNEI. The CDR3 DNA follows: TGTGCCAGCAGTTACCGGGACAGGAATCAGCCCCAGCATTTT. This codes for CASSYRDRNQPQHF.

To note about this clonotype: One junction end disagrees with the germline gene, perhaps due to a read error. This chain connects TRBV20-1 to TRBJ2-3, with TRBD2 matching 15 bases. The CDR3 runs 14 residues. Per germline, CDR1 DFQATT and CDR2 SNEGSKA (reference sequence). In nucleotides, the CDR3 is TGCATTGCTTGGACTAGCGGGGGGGGAGATACGCAGTATTTT. Encoded protein: CIAWTSGGGDTQYF.

This clonotype showed up just once. A much more abundant neighbour one base away suggests this may be a read error. This sequence joins TRBV28 and TRBJ2-5; the D is unclear. Gene TRBJ2-7 matches the end of the DNA better, so the J call may be wrong. CDR1 and CDR2 from the germline V gene are MDHEN and SYDVKM. The CDR3 sequence is 14 residues long. CDR3 DNA sequence: TGTGCCAGCAGTACCCGGACGGGTAGAGGCGAGCAGTACTTC. As protein: CASSTRTGRGEQYF.

Comment on this clonotype: A much larger clone sits a single nucleotide away, making a read error possible. The rearrangement uses TRBV5-1 and TRBJ2-1; 7 bases map to TRBD2. Germline CDR1 is SGHRS and CDR2 is YFSETQ. The CDR3 extends over 15 amino acids. This CDR3 reads CASSWGTTSYNEHFF. The DNA of the CDR3 is TGCGCCAGCAGCTGGGGGACTACCTCCTACAATGAGCATTTCTTC.

The V and J genes are TRBV18 and TRBJ2-3; D remains unclear. Trimming left V 4 bases short and J 2 bases short, with 16 bases between. The CDR3 consists of 16 residues. From germline, CDR1 is KGHSH and CDR2 LQKENI. The CDR3 nucleotides are TGTGCCAGCTCACTAGGGCTCGGTATAACCACAGATACGCAGTATTTT. This codes for CASSLGLGITTDTQYF.

This clonotype appeared a few times. The chain joins TRBV12-3 or TRBV12-4 to TRBJ2-3; D is possibly TRBD2 (7 bases). Trimming pared 3 bases from V and 4 bases from J, leaving 17 bases between. The CDR3 runs to 16 residues. CDR3: CASSFRGDINPDTQYF. CDR3 in DNA: TGTGCCAGCAGTTTTCGGGGGGACATCAATCCAGATACGCAGTATTTT.

The chain employs TRBV6-5 and TRBJ2-2, with TRBD2 identical over 11 bases. After removal of 2 bases from V and 6 bases from J, the junction contained 5 bases not matched to a gene. CDR3 length equals 16 residues. Looked up from germline, CDR1 is MNHEY and CDR2 is SVGAGI. The CDR3 reads CASSYMLAGGPGELFF. The CDR3 nucleotides read TGTGCCAGCAGTTACATGCTAGCGGGGGGTCCCGGGGAGCTGTTTTTT.

The gene calls are TRBV12-3 or TRBV12-4 and TRBJ1-2; D gene uncertain. Trimming took 0 bases from V and 1 from J, leaving 9 bases between them. This CDR3 has 15 residues. The CDR3 loop reads CASSLAAMNNYGYTF. As DNA, the CDR3 is TGTGCCAGCAGTTTAGCAGCGATGAATAACTATGGCTACACCTTC.

Worth noting for this clonotype: The conserved phenylalanine or tryptophan normally closing the CDR3 is absent here, so this likely arose from a read error. J is TRBJ1-2 and V is TRBV15; D is possibly TRBD1 (5 bases). The CDR3 runs to 15 residues. V shed 4 bases and J shed 3 bases, with 15 bases lying between them. Germline CDR1 reads LNHNV; CDR2 reads YYDKDF (reference sequence). The CDR3 DNA reads TGTGCCACCAGCACCCGGGGAGGGGCGGACTATGGCTACACCTGC. Protein sequence: CATSTRGGADYGYTC.